The T cell receptor beta chain described here comes from a study of T cells after posttransplantation cyclophosphamide. Broader study findings: TRB clonality was highly associated with recipient CMV seropositivity and reactivation. Donor-recipient repertoire similarity was low at 1-2 months, rising over year one.

To note about this clone: Antigen unknown.

The CDR3 has 14 amino acids. J was trimmed by 4 bases and V by 5 bases; bases with no gene match: 3. Germline V gives CDR1 SGHAT, CDR2 FQNNGV. Sampled 1 year posttransplant, controls received myeloablative marrow transplants, methotrexate and a calcineurin inhibitor. Generated by immunoSEQ multiplex PCR, the TCRdb table keeps only in-frame clones and is missing some. The data show about 24,000 clones, with about 89% seen just once and 8.2% held by the top ten. The chain is built from TRBV11-2 and TRBJ2-7; 12 bases are shared with TRBD1. The TCR comes from a female patient aged 45-60 years who received an allogeneic stem cell transplant from an unrelated donor, was CMV-positive, and had chronic GVHD only. The graft donor may have contributed some T cells. The material sequenced was PBMCs, taken after an allogeneic stem cell transplant with a calcineurin inhibitor and methotrexate. The CDR3 spells CASSPGQGAYEQYF. The CDR3, as DNA: TGTGCCAGCAGCCCGGGACAGGGGGCATACGAGCAGTACTTC.